In this sample, the clone carrying this T cell receptor beta chain turned up a few times. Its target is not known. Sequenced material consisted of expressed TCRB transcripts (all of the isolated RNA was reverse transcribed). Naive, central memory and regulatory T cell samples came to a mean of roughly 4 million reads. The method was immunoSEQ multiplex PCR; TCRdb's version includes in-frame clones alone and lacks a portion of them. This sample yields under 850,000 clones, of which under 15% are seen a single time; approximately 0.022% belongs to the top ten. This specimen comes from a study of beta chain features in type 1 diabetes. At the level of the study: All samples combined gave about 100 million sorted cells for examination.

Study conclusions and caveats: The study found fewer insertions and more deletions at VDJ junctions in type 1 diabetes patients. For Type 1 diabetes patients, all four CD4+ subsets carried TCRB CDR3s that were moderately but significantly shorter.

Germline assignment: CDR1 SEHNR and CDR2 FQNEAQ (reference sequence). The CDR3 extends over 11 amino acids. Trimming stripped 7 bases from V and 3 bases from J, with 5 bases between. Blood was drawn once from each donor into heparinised tubes. The draws averaged approximately 120 mL. The gene calls are TRBV7-9 and TRBJ2-3; D unresolved. What was sequenced was naive CD4+ T cells from blood. This sequence originates from a man between 18 and 35 years old with type 1 diabetes. This CDR3 is CASTSTDTQYF. Written as DNA, the CDR3 is TGTGCCAGCACCTCGACAGATACGCAGTATTTT.